This TCR beta chain is drawn from a study of T cells in Graves' hyperthyroidism and ophthalmopathy. Among the patients, aged 18 to 65, hyperthyroidism was newly diagnosed and had lasted under 2 months. Exclusion of a patient resulted from uncontrolled infection, other autoimmune disease, pregnancy or lactation. Per the germline V gene, CDR1 is SGHAT and CDR2 is FQNNGV. The CDR3 contains 18 residues. V was clipped by 2 bases and J by 4 bases; unmatched bases: 12. This clonotype was recorded many times. The source material, RNA transcripts, was used to amplify TCR beta CDR3 regions. RT-PCR in the first round (using the HTBI primer set) targeted the TCR CDR3. TCRdb processed the multiplex PCR reads anew with MiXCR; each CDR3 protein has one entry. This sample has some 620,000 distinct CDR3 sequences, with around 15% found just once.

The sequencing sample was made of blood. The source is a woman aged 25 to 45 with Graves' hyperthyroidism. The chain is built from TRBV11-2 and TRBJ2-3; 10 bases are a match to TRBD1. The CDR3 bases are TGTGCCAGCAGCTTATTCGCTGCGACAGGGGGCCCCGCAGATACGCAGTATTTT. As protein: CASSLFAATGGPADTQYF.